These 21 T cell receptor beta chains came from one sample sequenced in a study of CD8+ T cells in alopecia areata. Extracted RNA was reverse transcribed into cDNA, the sequencing template. Libraries were prepared by immunoSEQ multiplex PCR; TCRdb keeps only in-frame clonotypes and omits some of them. The table has some 150,000 clones, around 83% seen once. As to treatment: oral pan-JAK inhibitor, 5-10 mg twice daily. The specimen comprised CD8+ T cells sorted from blood, sampled at week 4, from a patient treated with tofacitinib. Receptors originate from a human donor with alopecia areata.

This clone was recorded once. The chain carries TRBV11-2 and TRBJ1-5, with D hard to call. The CDR3 consists of 13 residues. V gave up 5 bases and J gave up 5 bases, with 10 bases separating them. CDR1 is SGHAT and CDR2 is FQNNGV in the germline V gene. The CDR3 region has the DNA TGTGCCAGCAGCCCGATCGGGGATCAGCCCCAGCATTTT. This codes for CASSPIGDQPQHF.

The chain is built from TRBV29-1 and TRBJ2-7; D unclear. Germline CDR1 SQVTM, CDR2 ANQGSEA. The CDR3 extends over 13 amino acids. Trimming cost V 4 bases and J 5 bases, with 15 bases left between them. The CDR3 loop reads CSVAIPGYHEQYF. For the CDR3, the DNA is TGCAGCGTTGCGATTCCCGGGTACCACGAGCAGTACTTC.

V and J are TRBV30 and TRBJ2-2, with D possibly TRBD1 on 6 matching bases. The CDR3 contains 17 residues. V dropped 3 bases and J dropped 7 bases, with 24 bases sitting between them. Per the germline V gene, CDR1 is GTSNPN and CDR2 is SVGIG (reference sequence). The CDR3 reads CAWSEGVPHRTGGELFF. The CDR3 nucleotides read TGTGCCTGGAGCGAGGGGGTGCCGCATAGGACGGGCGGGGAGCTGTTTTTT.

V gene TRBV10-2 combines with J gene TRBJ1-1; D call uncertain. The germline V gene encodes CDR1 WSHSY and CDR2 SAAADI. The V end was cut by 3 bases, the J end by 6 bases, with 11 bases between. The CDR3 has 13 amino acids. CDR3 sequence reads: CASSDDRLAEAFF. The CDR3 DNA follows: TGCGCCAGCAGTGATGATCGCTTGGCTGAAGCTTTCTTT.

The chain uses TRBV9 and TRBJ2-7, with a weak D call TRBD2 (6 bases). This CDR3 region has 12 residues. V was pared by 4 bases and J by 5 bases, with 10 bases between. The germline gives CDR1 SGDLS, CDR2 YYNGEE. CDR3 amino acids: CASSPGGDEQYF. The CDR3 nucleotides are TGTGCCAGCAGCCCCGGGGGAGACGAGCAGTACTTC.

This clone occurred once. The chain links TRBV13 to TRBJ1-1; a possible D gene is TRBD1 (6 bases). V dropped 4 bases and J dropped 5 bases, with 17 bases sitting between them. This CDR3 spans 15 amino acids. Germline V gene lookup returns CDR1 PRHDT and CDR2 FYEKMQ (reference sequence). CDR3 residues: CASSSSTGWWTEAFF. The DNA of the CDR3 is TGTGCCAGCAGCTCCTCCACAGGGTGGTGGACTGAAGCTTTCTTT.

The rearrangement links TRBV23-1 to TRBJ2-1, with D perhaps being TRBD1 or TRBD2 (5 bases each). TRBV23-1 is an ORF, with its function uncertain. Trimming stripped 0 bases from V and 3 bases from J, with 12 bases between. The CDR3 is 16 residues long. The CDR3 loop is CASSQSPGSCYNEQFF. The CDR3 DNA reads as TGCGCCAGCAGTCAATCGCCAGGGAGTTGCTACAATGAGCAGTTCTTC.

The V gene is TRBV6-5, the J gene TRBJ2-2, with TRBD2 matching over 7 bases. CDR1 is MNHEY and CDR2 is SVGAGI in the germline V gene. The CDR3 has 14 residues. Unmatched junction bases numbered 2, after V lost 4 bases and J lost 3 bases. The CDR3 DNA follows: TGTGCCAGCAGTTTCCGGGGGGACACCGGGGAGCTGTTTTTT. Amino acid sequence: CASSFRGDTGELFF.

The rearrangement joins TRBV29-1 to TRBJ2-1, with D possibly being TRBD1 or TRBD2 (6 bases each). V lost 7 bases, J lost 0 bases, and 19 bases lay in between. CDR1 SQVTM and CDR2 ANQGSEA come from the germline V gene. CDR3 length: 16 residues. CDR3 nucleotide sequence: TGCAGCGGTGGCAGACTCGGGGGCCTCTCCTACAATGAGCAGTTCTTC. Protein: CSGGRLGGLSYNEQFF.

The rearrangement uses TRBV27 and TRBJ2-7, with D tentatively TRBD1 (6 bases). The germline V gene encodes CDR1 MNHEY and CDR2 SMNVEV (reference sequence). The V and J ends lost 9 bases and 3 bases respectively, with 15 bases between them. CDR3 length: 13 residues. As DNA, the CDR3 is TGTGCCAGTTGCCCGACAGGCTACTACGAGCAGTACTTC. Encoded protein: CASCPTGYYEQYF.

The chain recombines TRBV5-6 with TRBJ2-1; D may be TRBD2 (7 bases). Germline V gene sequence: CDR1 SGHDT, CDR2 YYEEEE. Trimming cost V 4 bases and J 4 bases, with 18 bases left between them. CDR3 length: 16 residues. The CDR3 spells CASSPSGRGPYNEQFF. The CDR3 DNA sequence: TGTGCCAGCAGCCCAAGCGGGCGGGGGCCTTACAATGAGCAGTTCTTC.

The gene calls are TRBV7-9 and TRBJ1-1; the match to TRBD1 covers 8 bases. Germline values: CDR1 SEHNR, CDR2 FQNEAQ (reference sequence). The CDR3 sequence is 12 residues long. V shed 3 bases and J 7 bases; nucleotides not matched to a gene: 1. The CDR3 reads CASSFGQGEAFF. The CDR3 nucleotides read TGTGCCAGCAGCTTCGGACAGGGTGAAGCTTTCTTT.

The rearrangement uses TRBV6-5 and TRBJ2-2; maybe TRBD1 (6 bases). With 7 bases removed from V and 4 bases from J, the gap between germline ends came to 10 bases. This CDR3 region has 13 residues. Germline values: CDR1 MNHEY, CDR2 SVGAGI. CDR3 DNA: TGTGCCAGCAAGACAGGCCCCACCGGGGAGCTGTTTTTT. Translated: CASKTGPTGELFF.

This chain uses TRBV9 with TRBJ2-3; 8 bases map to TRBD2. The V segment lost 4 bases and the J segment 11 bases; nucleotides outside the gene matches: 6. The CDR3 covers 12 residues. Germline V gene data show CDR1 as SGDLS and CDR2 as YYNGEE. CDR3 nucleotides: TGTGCCAGCAGCTTTAGCGGGGTCCTGCAGTATTTT. Translated, it gives CASSFSGVLQYF.

The chain couples TRBV11-2 to TRBJ2-3; possible D gene TRBD2, 6 bases. The germline CDR1 and CDR2 sequences are SGHAT and FQNNGV. This CDR3 contains 18 residues. V gave up 2 bases and J gave up 2 bases, with 20 bases separating them. The DNA of the CDR3 is TGTGCCAGCAGCTTAAAACTGGGACGCCGACTAGACACAGATACGCAGTATTTT. It specifies CASSLKLGRRLDTDTQYF.

The chain recombines TRBV6-5 with TRBJ2-1, with 7 bases that match TRBD1. CDR1 and CDR2 (germline): MNHEY, SVGAGI. Trimming removed 7 bases from V and 5 bases from J; junction bases left unmatched: 11. The CDR3 length is 15 residues. CDR3 bases: TGTGCCAGCACCCGACCGACAGGGAGTCACAATGAGCAGTTCTTC. Encoded protein: CASTRPTGSHNEQFF.

The V call is TRBV30, the J call TRBJ2-7; D unclear. Trimming removed 0 bases from V and 0 bases from J, with 9 bases in between. CDR1 is GTSNPN and CDR2 is SVGIG in the germline V gene (reference sequence). The CDR3 length is 14 residues. Here the CDR3 DNA reads TGTGCCTGGAGTGTAGCTTCAAGCTCCTACGAGCAGTACTTC. Its translation: CAWSVASSSYEQYF.

This chain joins TRBV29-1 and TRBJ2-1; D is unresolved. Germline V CDR1 and CDR2: SQVTM, ANQGSEA. The CDR3 is 11 residues long. V was shortened by 7 bases and J by 9 bases, with 13 bases between the two germline ends. CDR3 protein: CSGTIFSEQFF. Here the CDR3 DNA reads TGCAGCGGAACTATTTTCAGTGAGCAGTTCTTC.

CDR3: CASSYVLNTEAFF. CDR3 DNA sequence: TGTGCCAGCAGTTACGTGTTAAACACTGAAGCTTTCTTT. The V and J genes are TRBV6-5 and TRBJ1-1; D gene uncertain. Germline assignment: CDR1 MNHEY and CDR2 SVGAGI. With 2 bases removed from V and 2 bases from J, the gap between germline ends came to 6 bases. This CDR3 comprises 13 residues.

The rearrangement uses TRBV6-5 and TRBJ2-5, with TRBD1 matching over 8 bases. The V gene end was trimmed by 6 bases and the J gene end by 5 bases; junction bases not matched to a gene: 8. The CDR3 consists of 14 residues. CDR1 and CDR2 from the germline V gene are MNHEY and SVGAGI. The CDR3 nucleotides are TGTGCCAGCAGCGCCCAGGGGGCGGGCGAGACCCAGTACTTC. It translates to CASSAQGAGETQYF.

The rearrangement uses TRBV7-2 and TRBJ2-5, with a possible D match to TRBD2 (5 bases). Germline CDR1 SGHTA, CDR2 FQGNSA. The ends were cut back, 5 bases at V and 3 bases at J, with 10 bases in the middle. The CDR3 covers 13 residues. The CDR3 is CASSPREKETQYF. The CDR3 nucleotides are TGTGCCAGCAGCCCGAGGGAAAAAGAGACCCAGTACTTC.